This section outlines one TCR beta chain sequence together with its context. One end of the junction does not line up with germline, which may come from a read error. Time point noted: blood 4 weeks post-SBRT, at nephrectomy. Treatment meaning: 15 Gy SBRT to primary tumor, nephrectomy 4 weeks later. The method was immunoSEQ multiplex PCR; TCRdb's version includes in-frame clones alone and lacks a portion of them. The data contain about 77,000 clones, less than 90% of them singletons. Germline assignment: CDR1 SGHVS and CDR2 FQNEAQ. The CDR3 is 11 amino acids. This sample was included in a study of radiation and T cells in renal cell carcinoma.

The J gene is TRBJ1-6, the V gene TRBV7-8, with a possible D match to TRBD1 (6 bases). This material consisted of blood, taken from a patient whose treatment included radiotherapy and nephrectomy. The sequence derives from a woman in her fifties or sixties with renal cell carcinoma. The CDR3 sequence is CASSTGGGPTF. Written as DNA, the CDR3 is TGTGCCAGCAGCACGGGAGGGGGGCCGACCTTT.